Listed here are 27 T cell receptor beta chains from one sample, sequenced in a study of blood T cell repertoires in COVID-19. Sequencing was performed with immunoSEQ multiplex PCR; in TCRdb, only in-frame clones are kept and a portion is missing. The sample yields about 270,000 clones, 85% to 95% seen once. Material for sequencing was PBMCs or T cells enriched from blood (not recorded which). The source is a man between 40 and 49 years old who had been exposed to COVID-19.

This chain uses TRBV27 with TRBJ2-2, with a possible D match to TRBD2 (6 bases). The CDR3 extends over 14 amino acids. V lost 8 bases, J lost 3 bases, and 13 bases lay in between. In germline, CDR1 is MNHEY, CDR2 SMNVEV (reference sequence). The CDR3 nucleotides are TGTGCCAGCTGGGACTTAGGAGACACCGGGGAGCTGTTTTTT. Translation: CASWDLGDTGELFF.

This clone occurred once. The rearrangement joins TRBV19 to TRBJ2-1; TRBD2 matches at 7 bases. This CDR3 has 15 amino acids. The germline gives CDR1 LNHDA, CDR2 SQIVND (reference sequence). V shed 1 base and J 5 bases; nucleotides not matched to a gene: 5. The CDR3 nucleotides read TGTGCCAGTAGTATAGCGGGAGGTCATGACAATGAGCAGTTCTTC. Translation: CASSIAGGHDNEQFF.

V and J are TRBV3-1 (or the pseudogene TRBV3-2) and TRBJ2-3; 8 bases are shared with TRBD1. V was clipped by 6 bases and J by 7 bases; unmatched bases: 12. This CDR3 region has 15 residues. The V gene's germline CDR1 is LGHDT and CDR2 YNNKEL (reference sequence). The CDR3 DNA reads TGTGCCAGCAGAGGACAGGGAGTAGGAGTGAATACGCAGTATTTT. Its protein product is CASRGQGVGVNTQYF.

The V call is TRBV3-1 (or the pseudogene TRBV3-2), the J call TRBJ2-2; D not resolved. The CDR3 spans 13 residues. V lost 4 bases, J lost 6 bases, and 9 bases lay in between. Looked up from germline, CDR1 is LGHDT and CDR2 is YNNKEL (reference sequence). CDR3 coding DNA: TGTGCCAGCAGCCCTTTAGCCCCCGGGGAGCTGTTTTTT. Translated, it gives CASSPLAPGELFF.

This clone was detected a few times. The V gene is TRBV2, the J gene TRBJ2-6; weak D call: TRBD1 (6 bases). The germline V and J ends were trimmed by 6 bases and 1 base, with 19 bases remaining between them. Germline CDR1 reads SNHLY; CDR2 reads FYNNEI. The length of the CDR3 is 18 residues. The CDR3 is CASRLRDIIFSGANVLTF. CDR3 nucleotide sequence: TGTGCCAGCAGACTCCGGGACATAATATTTTCTGGGGCCAACGTCCTGACTTTC.

This clone came up once. The chain employs TRBV10-3 and TRBJ2-1; 9 positions agree with TRBD1. The junction had 10 bases not matched to a gene; V was cut back by 7 bases and J by 6 bases. The CDR3 covers 15 residues. Germline assignment: CDR1 ENHRY and CDR2 SYGVKD. CDR3 nucleotide sequence: TGTGCCATCACCCAGGGACAGGGATACGGCAATGAGCAGTTCTTC. Its protein is CAITQGQGYGNEQFF.

The genes are TRBV18 and TRBJ1-1, with D possibly matching TRBD1 (6 bases). Germline CDR1 and CDR2: KGHSH and LQKENI. V lost 2 bases and J lost 6, with 13 bases in between. There are 14 residues in the CDR3. Here the CDR3 reads CASSPSGAGSEAFF. The CDR3 DNA reads TGTGCCAGCTCACCATCAGGGGCAGGTTCTGAAGCTTTCTTT.

J is TRBJ1-2 and V is TRBV29-1, with 8 positions matching TRBD1. V trimming: 2 bases; J trimming: 8 bases; junction bases outside the gene matches: 7. There are 13 residues in the CDR3. Germline assignment: CDR1 SQVTM and CDR2 ANQGSEA. CDR3 nucleotides: TGCAGCGTTGAATTCCAGGGGGCTTTCGGCTACACCTTC. Translating gives CSVEFQGAFGYTF. Drawing the rest from reference TRBV29-1 and TRBJ1-2, the complete variable domain is SAVISQKPSRDICQRGTSLTIQCQVDSQVTMMFWYRQQPGQSLTLIATANQGSEATYESGFVIDKFPISRPNLTFSTLTVSNMSPEDSSIYLCSVEFQGAFGYTFGSGTRLTVV.

This chain connects TRBV4-1 to TRBJ2-1, with D maybe TRBD2 (5 bases). The CDR3 loop spans 14 amino acids. Germline V lookup: CDR1 MGHRA, CDR2 YSYEKL. With 0 bases removed from V and 9 bases from J, the gap between germline ends came to 12 bases. CDR3 in DNA: TGCGCCAGCAGCCAAGATCAAGCGGTAGGTGAGCAGTTCTTC. This translates into CASSQDQAVGEQFF.

V usage is TRBV6-5 and J usage is TRBJ2-7, with D possibly matching TRBD2 (6 bases). In germline, CDR1 is MNHEY, CDR2 SVGAGI. The CDR3 is made up of 14 amino acids. The V gene lost 4 bases and the J gene lost 3 bases, with 13 bases spanning the gap. The CDR3 region is CASSSRRDFYEQYF. CDR3 in DNA: TGTGCCAGCAGTTCCCGGCGGGACTTCTACGAGCAGTACTTC.

The chain links TRBV5-4 to TRBJ1-2; 7 bases are shared with TRBD1. Per germline, CDR1 SGHNT and CDR2 YYREEE (reference sequence). The CDR3 length is 14 residues. Trimming removed 0 bases from V and 3 bases from J; junction bases left unmatched: 2. CDR3 in DNA: TGTGCCAGCAGCTTGGGCGGGACAGACTATGGCTACACCTTC. It codes for CASSLGGTDYGYTF.

The chain recombines TRBV3-1 (or the pseudogene TRBV3-2) with TRBJ2-7; D perhaps matches TRBD1 (5 bases). The V end lost 1 base, the J end lost 1 base, and 8 bases lay between the germline ends. CDR1 and CDR2 (germline): LGHDT, YNNKEL (reference sequence). The CDR3 is made up of 14 amino acids. The CDR3 DNA follows: TGTGCCAGCAGCCAAGCAGCAGGGTCCTACGAGCAGTACTTC. It yields the protein CASSQAAGSYEQYF.

The CDR3 reads CASSPDRYYGYTF. CDR3 nucleotide sequence: TGTGCCAGCAGCCCCGACAGGTACTATGGCTACACCTTC. The chain couples TRBV5-6 to TRBJ1-2; D might be TRBD1 (6 bases). The CDR3 totals 13 residues. CDR1 is SGHDT and CDR2 is YYEEEE in the germline V gene. The V and J ends lost 4 bases and 3 bases respectively, with 10 bases between them. The variable domain in full, with the rest retrieved from reference TRBV5-6 and TRBJ1-2, is DAGVTQSPTHLIKTRGQQVTLRCSPKSGHDTVSWYQQALGQGPQFIFQYYEEEERQRGNFPDRFSGHQFPNYSSELNVNALLLGDSALYLCASSPDRYYGYTFGSGTRLTVV.

Points on this clone: The sample contains more than one DNA sequence encoding this CDR3. The rearrangement joins TRBV12-3 or TRBV12-4 to TRBJ1-2; D is possibly TRBD1 (6 bases). This CDR3 has 13 amino acids. The V and J ends lost 2 bases and 4 bases respectively, with 8 bases between them. The CDR3, as DNA: TGTGCCAGCAGTTTACAGGGGAGCTATGGCTACACCTTC. Protein: CASSLQGSYGYTF.

The chain combines TRBV20-1 with TRBJ1-1; D gene unclear. From germline, CDR1 is DFQATT and CDR2 SNEGSKA (reference sequence). CDR3 length: 15 amino acids. With 3 bases removed from V and 3 bases from J, the gap between germline ends came to 17 bases. The CDR3 DNA reads TGCAGTGCTAGTGGTAGTGTTCACCGGGACACTGAAGCTTTCTTT. This encodes CSASGSVHRDTEAFF.

The chain links TRBV7-9 to TRBJ2-7; 9 positions match TRBD2. Looked up from germline, CDR1 is SEHNR and CDR2 is FQNEAQ (reference sequence). This CDR3 has 14 residues. Losses at the gene ends were 7 bases for V and 3 bases for J; bases not matched to a gene: 7. DNA for the CDR3: TGTGCCAGCACCTCCAAAGCGGGAGGCTACGAGCAGTACTTC. It yields the protein CASTSKAGGYEQYF.

The rearrangement links TRBV5-1 to TRBJ2-2, with TRBD1 identical over 11 bases. This CDR3 region has 16 residues. J gave up 5 bases and V 4 bases, and 7 bases lay outside the gene matches. Germline assignment: CDR1 SGHRS and CDR2 YFSETQ. CDR3 sequence: CASSRGTGGITGELFF. CDR3 nucleotides: TGCGCCAGCAGCAGGGGGACAGGGGGAATAACCGGGGAGCTGTTTTTT.

V is TRBV27 and J is TRBJ2-7; perhaps TRBD2 as D (5 bases). Germline V gene data show CDR1 as MNHEY and CDR2 as SMNVEV (reference sequence). V was trimmed by 3 bases and J by 3 bases, leaving 12 bases between them. The CDR3 sequence is 14 residues long. The CDR3 sequence: CASSFGLALYEQYF. In DNA form, the CDR3 reads TGTGCCAGCAGTTTTGGTCTAGCTCTCTACGAGCAGTACTTC.

This clone was found a few times. The rearrangement links TRBV7-9 to TRBJ1-5; no clear D. CDR1 and CDR2 (germline): SEHNR, FQNEAQ (reference sequence). The germline V and J ends were trimmed by 1 base and 0 bases, with 10 bases remaining between them. This CDR3 has 16 amino acids. In DNA, the CDR3 is TGTGCCAGCAGCTTAGGGACGGCGGGTAGCAATCAGCCCCAGCATTTT. The encoded protein is CASSLGTAGSNQPQHF.

V usage is TRBV11-2 and J usage is TRBJ1-1; no clear D. CDR3 size: 13 residues. V was pared by 2 bases and J by 7 bases, with 11 bases between. CDR1 and CDR2 (germline): SGHAT, FQNNGV. CDR3 sequence (DNA): TGTGCCAGCAGCTTACCGGGTGCCGGTGAAGCTTTCTTT. It codes for CASSLPGAGEAFF. Looking up the rest from reference TRBV11-2 and TRBJ1-1 gives the full variable domain: EAGVAQSPRYKIIEKRQSVAFWCNPISGHATLYWYQQILGQGPKLLIQFQNNGVVDDSQLPKDRFSAERLKGVDSTLKIQPAKLEDSAVYLCASSLPGAGEAFFGQGTRLTVV.

This chain connects TRBV6-5 to TRBJ2-7; possible D gene TRBD2, 5 bases. This CDR3 contains 13 residues. Germline CDR1 and CDR2: MNHEY and SVGAGI. V was cut by 10 bases and J by 3 bases, with 16 bases left in between. CDR3 DNA sequence: TGTGCCACTGAGGGTGACGGATACTACGAGCAGTACTTC. Amino acid sequence: CATEGDGYYEQYF.

A word on this clone: The sample holds other DNA sequences that translate to the same CDR3. This sequence joins TRBV7-2 and TRBJ2-5; tentatively, D is TRBD2 (5 bases). Germline-derived CDR1 and CDR2 are SGHTA and FQGNSA. The V end was cut by 1 base, the J end by 3 bases, with 6 bases between. The CDR3 extends over 13 amino acids. DNA for the CDR3: TGTGCCAGCAGCTTAGGGGGAGAAGAGACCCAGTACTTC. Protein sequence: CASSLGGEETQYF. Full variable domain (outside the CDR3, taken from reference TRBV7-2 and TRBJ2-5): GAGVSQSPSNKVTEKGKDVELRCDPISGHTALYWYRQSLGQGLEFLIYFQGNSAPDKSGLPSDRFSAERTGGSVSTLTIQRTQQEDSAVYLCASSLGGEETQYFGPGTRLLVL.

This rearrangement joins TRBV19 to TRBJ2-2; TRBD1 agrees at 8 bases. The germline V gene encodes CDR1 LNHDA and CDR2 SQIVND (reference sequence). Unmatched junction bases numbered 11, after V lost 4 bases and J lost 4 bases. CDR3 length: 17 amino acids. CDR3 in amino acids: CASSTRAGQGSTGELFF. CDR3 coding DNA: TGTGCCAGTAGTACCAGAGCAGGACAGGGATCCACCGGGGAGCTGTTTTTT. Supplemented by reference TRBV19 and TRBJ2-2, the full variable domain reads DGGITQSPKYLFRKEGQNVTLSCEQNLNHDAMYWYRQDPGQGLRLIYYSQIVNDFQKGDIAEGYSVSREKKESFPLTVTSAQKNPTAFYLCASSTRAGQGSTGELFFGEGSRLTVL.

J is TRBJ2-1 and V is TRBV29-1, with TRBD2 matching over 7 bases. The V gene end was trimmed by 4 bases and the J gene end by 3 bases; junction bases not matched to a gene: 6. Germline assignment: CDR1 SQVTM and CDR2 ANQGSEA. The CDR3 sequence is 14 residues long. In nucleotides, the CDR3 is TGCAGCGTTGGTAGCGGGCAATACTACAATGAGCAGTTCTTC. Translation: CSVGSGQYYNEQFF.

This sequence joins TRBV28 and TRBJ1-5; D is possibly TRBD1 (5 bases). The CDR3 length is 14 residues. Per the germline V gene, CDR1 is MDHEN and CDR2 is SYDVKM. V was clipped by 3 bases and J by 3 bases, with 9 bases between them. DNA for the CDR3: TGTGCCAGCAGTTTCGCAGGGAACAATCAGCCCCAGCATTTT. This encodes CASSFAGNNQPQHF.

The chain couples TRBV28 to TRBJ1-4, with 9 bases lining up with TRBD1. V gave up 6 bases and J gave up 5 bases; unmatched junction bases: 7. This CDR3 region has 15 residues. Looked up from germline, CDR1 is MDHEN and CDR2 is SYDVKM. The CDR3, as DNA: TGTGCCAGCAGCTTCCCGGACAGGGGAAATGAAAAACTGTTTTTT. Translating it yields CASSFPDRGNEKLFF.

J is TRBJ2-3 and V is TRBV27, with 7 positions matching TRBD1. J was trimmed by 0 bases and V by 3 bases; bases with no gene match: 3. Germline CDR1 and CDR2: MNHEY and SMNVEV (reference sequence). There are 15 residues in the CDR3. The CDR3 DNA sequence: TGTGCCAGCAGTTTCTTACAGGGGAGCACAGATACGCAGTATTTT. It translates to CASSFLQGSTDTQYF.